What follows are 10 T cell receptor beta chains derived from one specimen sequenced in a study of siplizumab effects on memory and regulatory T cells. Clones were read by immunoSEQ multiplex PCR, and TCRdb kept only the in-frame ones, dropping some. Among some 100,000 clones listed, about 93% were seen once. Input material: non-Treg CD4+ T cells sorted from blood. These receptors were taken from a human donor in good health.

The J gene is TRBJ2-3, the V gene TRBV5-6; D gene uncertain. The CDR3 totals 11 residues. The V gene lost 2 bases and the J gene lost 5 bases, with 3 bases spanning the gap. Germline V CDR1 and CDR2: SGHDT, YYEEEE. The CDR3 nucleotides are TGTGCCAGCAGCTTCTTAGATACGCAGTATTTT. As protein: CASSFLDTQYF.

This sequence joins TRBV27 and TRBJ2-1, with TRBD1 as a possible D gene (5 bases). Germline CDR1 and CDR2: MNHEY and SMNVEV (reference sequence). The CDR3 runs to 12 residues. Trimming cost V 5 bases and J 9 bases, with 11 bases left between them. The CDR3 loop reads CASSPRVGEQFF. Written as DNA, the CDR3 is TGTGCCAGCAGTCCCAGGGTGGGTGAGCAGTTCTTC.

The chain combines TRBV4-3 with TRBJ1-2; D is undetermined. This CDR3 contains 14 residues. V lost 6 bases to trimming and J lost 8 bases, with 19 bases between them. CDR1 and CDR2 (germline): LGHNA, YSLEER. The CDR3 DNA follows: TGCGCCAGCAGACCGGGATCCCCGGCGGGCGGCTACACCTTC. Translation gives CASRPGSPAGGYTF.

The J gene is TRBJ2-2, the V gene TRBV6-5, with TRBD1 as a possible D gene (6 bases). The V gene's germline CDR1 is MNHEY and CDR2 SVGAGI. The CDR3 runs 14 residues. The V end lost 2 bases, the J end lost 6 bases, and 10 bases lay between the germline ends. The CDR3 protein is CASSYHTGPGELFF. The CDR3 nucleotides are TGTGCCAGCAGTTACCACACAGGGCCCGGGGAGCTGTTTTTT.

In nucleotides, the CDR3 is TGTGCCAGTAGTATAGGAGAGAAAGGGGGTCAGCCCCAGCATTTT. Its translation: CASSIGEKGGQPQHF. V gene TRBV19 combines with J gene TRBJ1-5, with TRBD1 as a possible D gene (6 bases). Germline CDR1 reads LNHDA; CDR2 reads SQIVND (reference sequence). This CDR3 is built from 15 residues. Between the trimmed V and J ends, which lost 1 base and 6 bases, there was a span of 13 bases.

The rearrangement links TRBV30 to TRBJ2-1; 14 bases fit TRBD2. The germline V gene has CDR1 GTSNPN and CDR2 SVGIG (reference sequence). The CDR3 is 17 amino acids. Trimming at V came to 2 bases and at J to 4 bases, leaving 7 bases not matched to a gene. The CDR3 bases are TGTGCCTGGAGTACCGCCGGACTAGCGGGAGGTTACAATGAGCAGTTCTTC. Residues: CAWSTAGLAGGYNEQFF.

This chain links TRBV19 with TRBJ1-4; 7 positions match TRBD1. Trimming at V came to 7 bases and at J to 7 bases, leaving 9 bases not matched to a gene. CDR3 length: 14 residues. CDR1 LNHDA and CDR2 SQIVND come from the germline V gene (reference sequence). The DNA of the CDR3 is TGTGCCAGTACCCCAGGGGGGTTCGGTGAAAAACTGTTTTTT. Translation: CASTPGGFGEKLFF.

The chain joins TRBV7-2 to TRBJ2-5; perhaps TRBD2 as D (6 bases). CDR1 is SGHTA and CDR2 is FQGNSA in the germline V gene. Trimming pared 5 bases from V and 5 bases from J, leaving 24 bases between. The CDR3 covers 17 residues. CDR3 sequence: CASSVQWAPARGETQYF. The CDR3 nucleotides are TGTGCCAGCAGCGTCCAGTGGGCCCCGGCTCGGGGGGAGACCCAGTACTTC.

In its sample, this clone was seen once. The chain uses TRBV5-8 and TRBJ1-2; no clear D gene. CDR1 and CDR2 (germline): SGHTS, YDEGEE. V was trimmed by 4 bases and J by 9 bases, leaving 16 bases between them. The CDR3 contains 13 residues. The CDR3 spells CASSPDETSRYTF. The DNA for the CDR3 is TGTGCCAGCAGCCCGGATGAGACATCACGCTACACCTTC.

This chain links TRBV5-1 with TRBJ1-4; no firm D call. V lost 1 base and J 0 bases, leaving 7 bases between the germline ends. The germline V gene encodes CDR1 SGHRS and CDR2 YFSETQ. The CDR3 runs 15 residues. CDR3: CASSLFGATNEKLFF. DNA for the CDR3: TGCGCCAGCAGCTTGTTCGGCGCAACTAATGAAAAACTGTTTTTT.